A single TCR beta chain is shown here with its context. The CDR3 spans 13 residues. V lost 1 base and J lost 3, with 6 bases in between. From germline, CDR1 is LGHNT and CDR2 FRNRAP. Each participant's cohort was designated according to participant-reported clinical history. This sample was taken from a study of blood T cell repertoires in COVID-19. Across the whole study: Italy, Spain and the United States were the sources of the convalescent and acute COVID-19 samples. The analysed material was cDNA or gDNA that came from T cells, B-cell-depleted T cells, or PBMCs.

Repertoires were generated with immunoSEQ multiplex PCR, while TCRdb's copy carries only in-frame clones and drops some. The table has 250,000 to 300,000 clones, about 89% seen once. Input material: PBMCs or T cells enriched from blood (not recorded which). This TCR derives from a human donor in a cohort exposed to, infected with or recovered from COVID-19 (not recorded which). The donor label of this sample is uncertain. The chain has TRBV12-5 and TRBJ2-5, with D perhaps TRBD1 (6 bases). CDR3 sequence reads: CASGLGTEETQYF. CDR3 DNA: TGTGCTAGTGGTTTGGGGACAGAAGAGACCCAGTACTTC.